This T cell receptor (beta chain) is from a study of blood T cell repertoires in COVID-19. Study-level background: Material from acute and convalescent COVID-19 was sourced from the United States, Italy and Spain.

For this clone: Compared with germline, one end of the junction differs, possibly owing to a read error.

Study processing details: Reference gene primers were amplified, and this amplification served to estimate nucleated cell counts. Using immunoSEQ multiplex PCR, the repertoire was profiled, and TCRdb retains in-frame clones only, with some absent. V and J calls and clone size are as listed in that table; D and trimming were resolved from the DNA. This repertoire shows 270,000 or so clones, 75% to 95% found once; its top ten account for about 3%. The receptor was derived from a middle-aged man who had been exposed to COVID-19. Sample: PBMCs or T cells enriched from blood (not recorded which).

CDR3 amino acids: CSVPQDRAISF. The CDR3 nucleotides read TGCAGCGTCCCGCAGGACAGGGCCATTAGCTTT. The chain is built from TRBV29-1 and TRBJ1-1; 8 bases are shared with TRBD1. CDR1 is SQVTM and CDR2 is ANQGSEA in the germline V gene. The CDR3 loop spans 11 amino acids.